The entry below gives a single T cell receptor beta chain sequence along with its context. This entry is derived from a study of regulatory T cells in long-lasting Graves disease. Turning to the study itself: New Graves' disease cases had less than 3 months of antithyroid drugs.

The sample's time point: newly diagnosed GD, antithyroid drugs for less than 3 months. Extracted PBMC RNA gave rise to the TCR library. EDTA tubes held Nine milliliters of peripheral blood from each patient. CDR3-region Arm-PCR and iRepertoire HTBI primers produced the TCR beta libraries. TCRdb used MiXCR to reprocess the multiplex PCR reads, holding one entry per CDR3 protein. The data show 500,000 or so distinct CDR3 sequences, with 11% to 15% seen just once and approximately 15% held by the top ten. The CDR3 length is 17 residues. Germline lookup yields CDR1 SGDLS and CDR2 YYNGEE. The V end was cut by 3 bases, the J end by 3 bases, with 19 bases between. These sequences were also reported in another study, on T cells in Graves' hyperthyroidism and ophthalmopathy. In that study: The study enrolled patients aged 18 to 65 with newly diagnosed hyperthyroidism of under 2 months' duration. Researchers ran a first-round RT-PCR on the TCR CDR3 using the HTBI primer set.

This clonotype was sampled from a woman aged 45-60 years with Graves disease. The J gene is TRBJ2-1, the V gene TRBV9; TRBD2 is a possible D gene (5 bases). The specimen was peripheral blood mononuclear cells (PBMCs), collected at new diagnosis, from a patient treated with antithyroid drugs. In nucleotides, the CDR3 is TGTGCCAGCAGCGCGGGGTTCCAAGGCTCTCTCTACAATGAGCAGTTCTTC. This codes for CASSAGFQGSLYNEQFF. The complete variable domain, with remaining parts taken from reference TRBV9 and TRBJ2-1, reads DSGVTQTPKHLITATGQRVTLRCSPRSGDLSVYWYQQSLDQGLQFLIQYYNGEERAKGNILERFSAQQFPDLHSELNLSSLELGDSALYFCASSAGFQGSLYNEQFFGPGTRLTVL.